Listed below are T cell receptor beta chains from one sample, sequenced in a study of blood T cells in healthy people across ages. TCRdb re-analysed the 5' RACE reads in MiXCR, keeping a single row per CDR3 protein. The data hold 1,800,000 or so distinct CDR3 sequences, with around 42% observed a single time. Sequenced input: blood. Source of these receptors: a human donor in good health. Both conserved end residues are part of each CDR3. The D gene is left open where the match is weak. Clone size is stated in some rows and not others, as once, few, many or a class when expanded.

clone_size: NA
j_call: TRBJ2-5
d_call: NA
v_call: TRBV6-2/TRBV6-3
cdr3_nt: TGTGCCAGCAGTTACAGCATTGGGCTGGAGACCCAGTACTTC
cdr3_aa: CASSYSIGLETQYF

clone_size: NA
j_call: TRBJ2-1
d_call: NA
v_call: TRBV11-3
cdr3_nt: TGTGCCAGCAGCTTTGCCCGAGGCTCCTACAATGAGCAGTTCTTC
cdr3_aa: CASSFARGSYNEQFF

clone_size: few
j_call: TRBJ2-7
d_call: TRBD2
v_call: TRBV20-1
cdr3_nt: TGCAGTGCTACGGGGCGGGGGTCCTACCACGAGCAGTACTTC
cdr3_aa: CSATGRGSYHEQYF

clone_size: few
j_call: TRBJ1-1
d_call: NA
v_call: TRBV10-3
cdr3_nt: TGTGCCATCAGTGAGGAAAACACTGAAGCTTTCTTT
cdr3_aa: CAISEENTEAFF

clone_size: few
j_call: TRBJ1-2
d_call: TRBD1
v_call: TRBV29-1
cdr3_nt: TGCAGCGTAGAATTGGACAGGTTCTATGGCTACACCTTC
cdr3_aa: CSVELDRFYGYTF

clone_size: NA
j_call: TRBJ1-2
d_call: TRBD1
v_call: TRBV2
cdr3_nt: TGTGCCAGCAGTGAAGGGCTCCCCCCAAGGGGGCGTCATGGCTACACCTTC
cdr3_aa: CASSEGLPPRGRHGYTF

clone_size: many
j_call: TRBJ1-2
d_call: NA
v_call: TRBV4-3
cdr3_nt: TGCGCCAGCAGCCAAGAATTCCAGCTCTATGGCTACACCTTC
cdr3_aa: CASSQEFQLYGYTF

clone_size: once
j_call: TRBJ2-1
d_call: NA
v_call: TRBV6-2/TRBV6-3
cdr3_nt: TGTGCCAGCAAGGAGGCCGTCGGTGAGCAGTTCTTC
cdr3_aa: CASKEAVGEQFF

clone_size: few
j_call: TRBJ2-5
d_call: TRBD2
v_call: TRBV15
cdr3_nt: TGTGCCACCAGCAGAGATATTCAAGCGGGGGGACAAGAGACCCAGTACTTC
cdr3_aa: CATSRDIQAGGQETQYF

clone_size: NA
j_call: TRBJ2-3
d_call: TRBD2
v_call: TRBV12-3/TRBV12-4
cdr3_nt: TGTGCCAGCAGTTTACTTGCGGGGGGAATAGTTAGAGCAGATACGCAGTATTTT
cdr3_aa: CASSLLAGGIVRADTQYF

clone_size: NA
j_call: TRBJ1-2
d_call: TRBD1
v_call: TRBV7-2
cdr3_nt: TGTGCCAGCAGCTTAGATACAGGGGTTTGGTATGGCTACACCTTC
cdr3_aa: CASSLDTGVWYGYTF

clone_size: NA
j_call: TRBJ2-4
d_call: TRBD2
v_call: TRBV28
cdr3_nt: TGTGCCAGCAGTTACACGGGAGGAGACATTCAGTACTTC
cdr3_aa: CASSYTGGDIQYF

clone_size: NA
j_call: TRBJ1-2
d_call: NA
v_call: TRBV5-1
cdr3_nt: TGCGCCAGCAGCCCCGGGGACATCGACTATGGCTACACCTTC
cdr3_aa: CASSPGDIDYGYTF

clone_size: NA
j_call: TRBJ2-5
d_call: NA
v_call: TRBV12-3/TRBV12-4
cdr3_nt: TGTGCCAGCAGGCCAGGGACGGGTGAGACCCAGTACTTC
cdr3_aa: CASRPGTGETQYF

clone_size: NA
j_call: TRBJ2-7
d_call: NA
v_call: TRBV5-1
cdr3_nt: TGCGCCAGCAGCTTTTGGAGCTTGACCTACGAGCAGTACTTC
cdr3_aa: CASSFWSLTYEQYF

clone_size: few
j_call: TRBJ2-7
d_call: NA
v_call: TRBV20-1
cdr3_nt: TGCAGTCCGAAACAGGGCCACGAGCAGTACTTC
cdr3_aa: CSPKQGHEQYF

clone_size: NA
j_call: TRBJ1-6
d_call: NA
v_call: TRBV20-1
cdr3_nt: TGCAGTGCTAGGCGGGCCCCAAATTCACCCCTCTACTTT
cdr3_aa: CSARRAPNSPLYF

clone_size: NA
j_call: TRBJ2-1
d_call: TRBD1
v_call: TRBV12-3/TRBV12-4
cdr3_nt: TGTGCCAGCAGTGGACAGGGATACCTGGAGCAGTTCTTC
cdr3_aa: CASSGQGYLEQFF

clone_size: NA
j_call: TRBJ2-3
d_call: NA
v_call: TRBV5-1
cdr3_nt: TGCGCCAGCAGCCAAAGTACCGGGACAATGAGCACAGATACGCAGTATTTT
cdr3_aa: CASSQSTGTMSTDTQYF

clone_size: NA
j_call: TRBJ2-1
d_call: NA
v_call: TRBV12-5
cdr3_nt: TGTGCTAGTGGTTTGGAGAGCTCCTACAATGAGCAGTTCTTC
cdr3_aa: CASGLESSYNEQFF

clone_size: few
j_call: TRBJ2-3
d_call: TRBD1
v_call: TRBV6-6
cdr3_nt: TGTGCCAGCAGTTACTCGGCAGGGGGCCTCACAGATACGCAGTATTTT
cdr3_aa: CASSYSAGGLTDTQYF

clone_size: NA
j_call: TRBJ1-2
d_call: NA
v_call: TRBV6-5
cdr3_nt: TGTGCCAGCAGACGCCAGGGTACTATCTATGGCTACACCTTC
cdr3_aa: CASRRQGTIYGYTF

clone_size: NA
j_call: TRBJ2-5
d_call: TRBD1
v_call: TRBV6-5
cdr3_nt: TGTGCCAGCAGTCTATCCGGGACAGGGTTACGAGAGCAGTACTTC
cdr3_aa: CASSLSGTGLREQYF

clone_size: NA
j_call: TRBJ2-3
d_call: NA
v_call: TRBV20-1
cdr3_nt: TGCAGCCCCAAGGGGAACACAGATACGCAGTATTTT
cdr3_aa: CSPKGNTDTQYF

clone_size: NA
j_call: TRBJ1-1
d_call: NA
v_call: TRBV6-1
cdr3_nt: TGTGCCAGCAGTGAAGTAGGGGGGAACACTGAAGCTTTCTTT
cdr3_aa: CASSEVGGNTEAFF

clone_size: NA
j_call: TRBJ2-7
d_call: NA
v_call: TRBV20-1
cdr3_nt: TGCAGTGCTAGTCCCGAGCCCTCGCAGCGCCCGTGGTACGAGCAGTACTTC
cdr3_aa: CSASPEPSQRPWYEQYF

clone_size: NA
j_call: TRBJ1-2
d_call: NA
v_call: TRBV4-3
cdr3_nt: TGCGCCAGCAGCCAAGCGTGGGGAGCTAACTATGGCTACACCTTC
cdr3_aa: CASSQAWGANYGYTF

clone_size: NA
j_call: TRBJ2-7
d_call: TRBD1
v_call: TRBV29-1
cdr3_nt: TGCAGCGTTAGGACAGGTTTTATTCCCTACGAGCAGTACTTC
cdr3_aa: CSVRTGFIPYEQYF

clone_size: few
j_call: TRBJ2-7
d_call: TRBD1
v_call: TRBV5-1
cdr3_nt: TGCGCCAGCAGCTTACTCGGGACAGTCTACGAGCAGTACTTC
cdr3_aa: CASSLLGTVYEQYF

clone_size: few
j_call: TRBJ1-5
d_call: NA
v_call: TRBV12-3/TRBV12-4
cdr3_nt: TGTGCCAGCAGTTCTTATGGGGGTTGGGGCGAGAGTAGCAATCAGCCCCAGCATTTT
cdr3_aa: CASSSYGGWGESSNQPQHF

clone_size: NA
j_call: TRBJ2-1
d_call: TRBD2
v_call: TRBV15
cdr3_nt: TGTGCCACCGAGGCTAGCGGGGTCAATGAGCAGTTCTTC
cdr3_aa: CATEASGVNEQFF

clone_size: medium-sized
j_call: TRBJ1-3
d_call: NA
v_call: TRBV3-1
cdr3_nt: TGTGCCAGCAGCCAAGGAGTGTGGGGCAGCCCTTACTCTGGAAACACCATATATTTT
cdr3_aa: CASSQGVWGSPYSGNTIYF

clone_size: few
j_call: TRBJ2-3
d_call: TRBD2
v_call: TRBV13
cdr3_nt: TGTGCCAGCAGCCAGGGACTAGCGGGGTACACAGATACGCAGTATTTT
cdr3_aa: CASSQGLAGYTDTQYF

clone_size: NA
j_call: TRBJ2-6
d_call: NA
v_call: TRBV5-1
cdr3_nt: TGCGCCAGCAGGCCCGGGACCGCGAACTCTGGGGCCAACGTCCTGACTTTC
cdr3_aa: CASRPGTANSGANVLTF

clone_size: NA
j_call: TRBJ2-1
d_call: NA
v_call: TRBV7-2
cdr3_nt: TGTGCCAGCAGCTTAGCGATGGCGCTCAGTGAGCAGTTCTTC
cdr3_aa: CASSLAMALSEQFF

clone_size: once
j_call: TRBJ1-5
d_call: TRBD1
v_call: TRBV20-1
cdr3_nt: TGCAGTGCTATCAGGGGGCAGGGACAGCCCCAGCATTTT
cdr3_aa: CSAIRGQGQPQHF

clone_size: NA
j_call: TRBJ2-5
d_call: TRBD1
v_call: TRBV6-2/TRBV6-3
cdr3_nt: TGTGCCAGCAGTTACTCGAAGGACAGGGGTGTGACGACCCAGTACTTC
cdr3_aa: CASSYSKDRGVTTQYF

clone_size: NA
j_call: TRBJ1-1
d_call: NA
v_call: TRBV9
cdr3_nt: TGTGCCTCCGCCCATCAGCAGAACACTGGAGCTTTCTTT
cdr3_aa: CASAHQQNTGAFF

clone_size: few
j_call: TRBJ2-3
d_call: TRBD1
v_call: TRBV20-1
cdr3_nt: TGCAGTGCTAGGACAGGGAGCCCAGATACGCAGTATTTT
cdr3_aa: CSARTGSPDTQYF

clone_size: many
j_call: TRBJ2-7
d_call: NA
v_call: TRBV18
cdr3_nt: TGTGCCAGCAGCCCAACGACAGGCTACGAGCAGTACTTC
cdr3_aa: CASSPTTGYEQYF

clone_size: few
j_call: TRBJ1-4
d_call: NA
v_call: TRBV6-5
cdr3_nt: TGTGCCAGCAGTGACTCATTAGCAACTAATGAAAAACTGTTTTTT
cdr3_aa: CASSDSLATNEKLFF

clone_size: few
j_call: TRBJ2-7
d_call: NA
v_call: TRBV4-1
cdr3_nt: TGCGCCAGCAGCCCCTGGGGAGTCCTGAACGAGCAGTACTTC
cdr3_aa: CASSPWGVLNEQYF

clone_size: many
j_call: TRBJ2-3
d_call: TRBD2
v_call: TRBV7-2
cdr3_nt: TGTGCCAGCAGCTCGGGACTAGCGGGGAGCACAGATACGCAGTATTTT
cdr3_aa: CASSSGLAGSTDTQYF

clone_size: NA
j_call: TRBJ1-2
d_call: NA
v_call: TRBV7-2
cdr3_nt: TGTGCCAGCATTTTTAGTCAGGGCCTTTATGGCTACACCTTC
cdr3_aa: CASIFSQGLYGYTF

clone_size: NA
j_call: TRBJ2-2
d_call: NA
v_call: TRBV12-3/TRBV12-4
cdr3_nt: TGTGCCAGCAGTTTAAGCGCAGAGAACACCGGGGAGCTGTTTTTT
cdr3_aa: CASSLSAENTGELFF

clone_size: NA
j_call: TRBJ2-5
d_call: NA
v_call: TRBV7-2
cdr3_nt: TGTGCCAGCAGCTCTAGTACCGAGACCCAGTACTTC
cdr3_aa: CASSSSTETQYF

clone_size: NA
j_call: TRBJ2-3
d_call: NA
v_call: TRBV3-1
cdr3_nt: TGTGCCAGCAGCCAAGTGAGTGGGACCCTTTCGGATACGCAGTATTTT
cdr3_aa: CASSQVSGTLSDTQYF

clone_size: few
j_call: TRBJ2-5
d_call: NA
v_call: TRBV7-9
cdr3_nt: TGTGCCAGCAGCTTTAGGGGGGCAAAGGAGACCCAGTACTTC
cdr3_aa: CASSFRGAKETQYF

clone_size: NA
j_call: TRBJ1-1
d_call: TRBD1
v_call: TRBV6-5
cdr3_nt: TGTGCCAGCAGTTGGGGACAGTGGCGTGTGGGAGCTTTCTTT
cdr3_aa: CASSWGQWRVGAFF

clone_size: NA
j_call: TRBJ2-7
d_call: TRBD2
v_call: TRBV29-1
cdr3_nt: TGCAGCGTCGACCGGGGGGGCCCAGAGCCTTACGAGCAGTACTTC
cdr3_aa: CSVDRGGPEPYEQYF

clone_size: few
j_call: TRBJ1-1
d_call: NA
v_call: TRBV4-1
cdr3_nt: TGCGCCAGCAGCCAAGAGGGGCAGTTGAACACTGAAGCTTTCTTT
cdr3_aa: CASSQEGQLNTEAFF

clone_size: NA
j_call: TRBJ1-5
d_call: TRBD1
v_call: TRBV10-3
cdr3_nt: TGTGCCATCAGTGAGTCTCCGGGACAGACTAATCAGCCCCAGCATTTT
cdr3_aa: CAISESPGQTNQPQHF

clone_size: NA
j_call: TRBJ1-6
d_call: NA
v_call: TRBV14
cdr3_nt: TGTGCCAGCAGCCAATCCAACGGGGGTAATTCACCCCTCCACTTT
cdr3_aa: CASSQSNGGNSPLHF

clone_size: once
j_call: TRBJ1-2
d_call: TRBD1
v_call: TRBV12-3/TRBV12-4
cdr3_nt: TGTGCCAGCGGGTCGGACAGGGGTAACTATGGCTACACCTTC
cdr3_aa: CASGSDRGNYGYTF

clone_size: few
j_call: TRBJ1-2
d_call: NA
v_call: TRBV4-3
cdr3_nt: TGCGCCAGCAGCCAAGACGCAGGGGATCCTTATGGCTACACCTTC
cdr3_aa: CASSQDAGDPYGYTF

clone_size: NA
j_call: TRBJ1-6
d_call: NA
v_call: TRBV20-1
cdr3_nt: TGCAGTGCTAGAGTACAGGGCTCTAGCCGTAATTCACCCCTCCACTTT
cdr3_aa: CSARVQGSSRNSPLHF